The clone carrying this T cell receptor beta chain was seen a handful of times. Its antigen is not known. This sample is part of a study of cytomegalovirus exposure and HLA in healthy donors. Amplification used 60 Vbeta primers and 13 Jbeta primers. Repertoires were generated with immunoSEQ multiplex PCR, while TCRdb's copy carries only in-frame clones and drops some. The table includes approximately 180,000 clones, about 72% detected once. Study-wide findings and caveats: The authors later found TCR association rates varying by HLA locus, with DRB1 most and HLA-C fewest.

The CDR3 runs to 14 residues. Germline loops: CDR1 SGHDT, CDR2 YYEEEE. The ends were cut back, 4 bases at V and 2 bases at J, with 10 bases in the middle. The source material was PBMCs. The chain couples TRBV5-6 to TRBJ1-3; no firm D call. This receptor was taken from a human donor in good health. The CDR3 DNA reads TGTGCCAGCAGCGATGTCGGGGCTGGAAACACCATATATTTT. Translation gives CASSDVGAGNTIYF.